Below, 3 T cell receptor beta chains from the same sample are listed, as sequenced in a study of blood T cells in healthy people across ages. Alongside a J-beta primer mix, a sample-barcoded 5' primer served in a second PCR lasting about 7 to 12 cycles. MiXCR was run by TCRdb on the 5' RACE reads, yielding one entry per CDR3 protein. The table has about 930,000 distinct CDR3 sequences, almost 30% seen once. The same specimen was also included in a second study, on T cells of mothers and their children.

The sample comprised blood. The receptors derive from a woman aged 40 to 50 in good health.

This clonotype appeared many times. The chain joins TRBV5-6 to TRBJ2-7; D remains unclear. The CDR3 is made up of 15 amino acids. The germline gives CDR1 SGHDT, CDR2 YYEEEE. V shed 0 bases and J shed 3 bases, with 13 bases lying between them. CDR3 nucleotides: TGTGCCAGCAGCTTGGGGGTTAGAGTTGACTACGAGCAGTACTTC. Its protein is CASSLGVRVDYEQYF. The variable domain in full, with the rest retrieved from reference TRBV5-6 and TRBJ2-7, is DAGVTQSPTHLIKTRGQQVTLRCSPKSGHDTVSWYQQALGQGPQFIFQYYEEEERQRGNFPDRFSGHQFPNYSSELNVNALLLGDSALYLCASSLGVRVDYEQYFGPGTRLTVT.

J is TRBJ2-3 and V is TRBV28; D is possibly TRBD2 (6 bases). Germline-derived CDR1 and CDR2 are MDHEN and SYDVKM. V was clipped by 7 bases and J by 4 bases, with 18 bases between them. The CDR3 contains 15 residues. CDR3 amino acids: CASTHRRVLADTQYF. CDR3 DNA sequence: TGTGCCAGCACGCACCGGAGGGTACTGGCAGATACGCAGTATTTT. The whole variable domain, remainder taken from reference TRBV28 and TRBJ2-3, is DVKVTQSSRYLVKRTGEKVFLECVQDMDHENMFWYRQDPGLGLRLIYFSYDVKMKEKGDIPEGYSVSREKKERFSLILESASTNQTSMYLCASTHRRVLADTQYFGPGTRLTVL.

Points on this clonotype: One end of the junction fails to match germline, which may point to a read error. The rearrangement links TRBV5-5 to TRBJ2-1; D remains ambiguous. Germline V lookup: CDR1 SGHKS, CDR2 YYEKEE (reference sequence). The CDR3 runs 13 residues. This chain's CDR3 is CANSLGGMDEQFF. The CDR3 coding sequence is TGTGCCAACAGCTTGGGTGGTATGGATGAGCAGTTCTTC.